This TCR beta chain was observed in a study of identical twins. The germline V and J ends were trimmed by 6 bases and 8 bases, with 20 bases remaining between them. The V gene's germline CDR1 is DFQATT and CDR2 SNEGSKA (reference sequence). This CDR3 is built from 14 residues. TCRdb re-analysed the 5' RACE reads in MiXCR, keeping a single row per CDR3 protein. The data hold 420,000 or so distinct CDR3 sequences, with about a fifth observed a single time. V is TRBV20-1 and J is TRBJ2-1; TRBD2 might be the D (6 bases). The clonotype comes from a middle-aged man in good health. The sample comprised naive T cells sorted from blood. CDR3 bases: TGCAGTGCCGCGGAGGGGCTAGCTATTGATGAGCAGTTCTTC. Its translation is CSAAEGLAIDEQFF.